The next 22 T cell receptor beta chains were all read from a single sample in a study of cytotoxic CD8 clonotypes in ibrutinib-treated CLL. Clones were sequenced by immunoSEQ multiplex PCR, and TCRdb holds only the in-frame ones, with some missing. The sample holds 25,000 or so clones; about 62% are singletons and the top ten take 12% to 15%. This specimen was PBMCs, taken before ibrutinib treatment. The receptors shown here come from a human donor with chronic lymphocytic leukemia.

This chain uses TRBV6-8 with TRBJ1-6; D is undetermined. V gave up 7 bases and J gave up 10 bases, with 20 bases separating them. The CDR3 runs to 15 residues. Germline V CDR1 and CDR2: MNHGY, SAAAGT. The chain's CDR3 is CASKGSNLKNSPLHF. CDR3 sequence (DNA): TGTGCCAGCAAAGGGAGCAACCTCAAAAACTCACCCCTCCACTTT.

This chain uses TRBV2 with TRBJ1-1, with D uncertain. CDR3 length: 11 amino acids. Germline CDR1 is SNHLY and CDR2 is FYNNEI. V lost 4 bases and J lost 3, with 3 bases in between. In nucleotides, the CDR3 is TGTGCCAGCAGTGTTTACACTGAAGCTTTCTTT. Translated: CASSVYTEAFF.

V usage is TRBV28 and J usage is TRBJ1-2; D is unresolved. Germline-derived CDR1 and CDR2 are MDHEN and SYDVKM. The CDR3 spans 12 residues. Trimming removed 5 bases from V and 7 bases from J, with 11 bases in between. This CDR3 is CASSPLVSGYTF. The DNA for the CDR3 is TGTGCCAGCAGTCCACTAGTTTCTGGCTACACCTTC.

The chain recombines TRBV7-8 with TRBJ2-3; D is uncertain. CDR3 length equals 17 residues. CDR1 is SGHVS, CDR2 FQNEAQ, per germline. The V end lost 0 bases, the J end lost 6 bases, and 19 bases lay between the germline ends. The CDR3 is CASSLASEGRARDTQYF. Written as DNA, the CDR3 is TGTGCCAGCAGCTTAGCGTCCGAAGGCCGGGCTAGGGATACGCAGTATTTT.

This chain uses TRBV7-2 with TRBJ1-3, with D unclear. V was shortened by 3 bases and J by 0 bases, with 12 bases between the two germline ends. The CDR3 contains 16 residues. Germline V gene sequence: CDR1 SGHTA, CDR2 FQGNSA. The chain's CDR3 is CASSLISTVSGNTIYF. For the CDR3, the DNA is TGTGCCAGCAGCTTGATTTCCACGGTCTCTGGAAACACCATATATTTT.

The chain has TRBV18 and TRBJ1-1; tentative D call: TRBD1 (6 bases). Germline V gives CDR1 KGHSH, CDR2 LQKENI. The CDR3 length is 15 residues. Between the trimmed V and J ends, which lost 1 base and 6 bases, there was a span of 15 bases. Written as DNA, the CDR3 is TGTGCCAGCTCACCACGGGGGGCCCCCCTCTCTGAAGCTTTCTTT. Its translation: CASSPRGAPLSEAFF.

V gene TRBV15 combines with J gene TRBJ2-2, with 9 positions matching TRBD1. This CDR3 is built from 16 residues. V shed 5 bases and J 5 bases; nucleotides not matched to a gene: 9. Per germline, CDR1 LNHNV and CDR2 YYDKDF (reference sequence). The CDR3: CATSPRTGGSTGELFF. As DNA, the CDR3 is TGTGCCACCAGCCCGAGAACAGGGGGCAGTACCGGGGAGCTGTTTTTT.

This clone was seen just once. The rearrangement joins TRBV6-1 to TRBJ2-1, with TRBD2 as a possible D gene (5 bases). V lost 4 bases to trimming and J lost 1 base, with 14 bases between them. CDR3 size: 16 residues. Germline V gene data show CDR1 as MNHNS and CDR2 as SASEGT. The CDR3 is CASSAFGAESYNEQFF. For the CDR3, the DNA is TGTGCCAGCAGTGCCTTTGGAGCGGAGTCCTACAATGAGCAGTTCTTC.

This clone was detected only a few times. The genes are TRBV2 and TRBJ1-1; 8 bases match TRBD1. The V gene's germline CDR1 is SNHLY and CDR2 FYNNEI. Unmatched junction bases numbered 11, after V lost 6 bases and J lost 5 bases. This CDR3 is built from 15 residues. The chain's CDR3 is CASRDPRGRGTEAFF. The CDR3 DNA sequence: TGTGCCAGCAGGGACCCCAGGGGGCGCGGTACTGAAGCTTTCTTT. Full variable domain (rest looked up from reference TRBV2 and TRBJ1-1): EPEVTQTPSHQVTQMGQEVILRCVPISNHLYFYWYRQILGQKVEFLVSFYNNEISEKSEIFDDQFSVERPDGSNFTLKIRSTKLEDSAMYFCASRDPRGRGTEAFFGQGTRLTVV.

The chain employs TRBV2 and TRBJ1-1; 10 nucleotides match TRBD1. The CDR3 sequence is 15 residues long. The germline V gene encodes CDR1 SNHLY and CDR2 FYNNEI. J gave up 6 bases and V 3 bases, and 7 bases lay outside the gene matches. CDR3 region: CASSERGQGRAEAFF. The CDR3 bases are TGTGCCAGCAGTGAGCGGGGACAGGGGAGGGCTGAAGCTTTCTTT.

This chain joins TRBV6-1 and TRBJ1-2; D is uncertain. This CDR3 is built from 13 residues. Between the trimmed V and J ends, which lost 6 bases and 10 bases, there was a span of 18 bases. The V gene's germline CDR1 is MNHNS and CDR2 SASEGT. The CDR3 loop is CASSLEVQSDYTF. CDR3 in DNA: TGTGCCAGCAGCCTGGAAGTACAGTCGGACTACACCTTC.

The chain has TRBV5-6 and TRBJ1-2, with no clear D. Trimming took off 4 bases at V and 5 bases at J, with 9 bases between the two ends. Germline CDR1 reads SGHDT; CDR2 reads YYEEEE. The CDR3 sequence is 12 residues long. The CDR3 reads CASSREEYGYTF. The CDR3 region has the DNA TGTGCCAGCAGCCGGGAGGAGTATGGCTACACCTTC.

This clone was seen more than once but under ten times. The chain joins TRBV6-1 to TRBJ1-5, with D perhaps TRBD1 (6 bases). V gave up 4 bases and J gave up 9 bases, with 19 bases separating them. Looked up from germline, CDR1 is MNHNS and CDR2 is SASEGT. The CDR3 loop spans 15 amino acids. CDR3 sequence reads: CASSGWDTFPGPQHF. CDR3 in DNA: TGTGCCAGCAGTGGATGGGACACTTTCCCTGGGCCCCAGCATTTT.

The J gene is TRBJ2-3, the V gene TRBV10-2; D unresolved. Germline V gene data show CDR1 as WSHSY and CDR2 as SAAADI. V dropped 5 bases and J dropped 4 bases, with 7 bases sitting between them. CDR3 size: 12 residues. For the CDR3, the DNA is TGCGCCAGCAGTCCCCCAGCAGATACGCAGTATTTT. Translating gives CASSPPADTQYF.

The V gene is TRBV5-1, the J gene TRBJ2-5; no definite D call. Germline lookup yields CDR1 SGHRS and CDR2 YFSETQ. This CDR3 spans 13 amino acids. V was clipped by 6 bases and J by 3 bases, with 12 bases between them. The CDR3 DNA reads TGCGCCAGCAAATCCACCGGTAAAGAGACCCAGTACTTC. Its protein product is CASKSTGKETQYF.

This chain uses TRBV7-9 with TRBJ1-1, with D possibly TRBD1 on 5 matching bases. Germline CDR1 and CDR2: SEHNR and FQNEAQ (reference sequence). The CDR3 covers 17 residues. With 6 bases removed from V and 5 bases from J, the gap between germline ends came to 25 bases. The chain's CDR3 is CASSPRGASLGGTEAFF. In DNA form, the CDR3 reads TGTGCCAGCAGTCCGAGAGGGGCAAGTCTAGGTGGAACTGAAGCTTTCTTT. The full variable domain, its missing parts supplied by reference TRBV7-9 and TRBJ1-1, is DTGVSQNPRHKITKRGQNVTFRCDPISEHNRLYWYRQTLGQGPEFLTYFQNEAQLEKSRLLSDRFSAERPKGSFSTLEIQRTEQGDSAMYLCASSPRGASLGGTEAFFGQGTRLTVV.

This chain uses TRBV9 with TRBJ2-5; 14 bases are shared with TRBD2. Germline V gives CDR1 SGDLS, CDR2 YYNGEE. After removal of 4 bases from V and 0 bases from J, the junction contained 17 bases not matched to a gene. This CDR3 spans 21 amino acids. The CDR3 DNA reads TGTGCCAGCAGCCTGCGCCCTCCGGGACTAGCGGGGGCCCGGTACCAAGAGACCCAGTACTTC. It translates to CASSLRPPGLAGARYQETQYF.

This clone was detected once. V is TRBV7-6 and J is TRBJ2-7, with 8 bases lining up with TRBD2. With V trimmed by 1 base and J by 4 bases, 6 bases remained unmatched. This CDR3 has 15 residues. Per germline, CDR1 SGHVS and CDR2 FNYEAQ. The CDR3 spells CASSLGSGDPYEQYF. The CDR3 bases are TGTGCCAGCAGCTTAGGTAGCGGGGATCCTTACGAGCAGTACTTC.

Written as DNA, the CDR3 is TGTGCCAGCAGCCAACTTGAGCCGACAGCAACTAACTATGGCTACACCTTC. It encodes CASSQLEPTATNYGYTF. This chain uses TRBV7-9 with TRBJ1-2, with D possibly TRBD1 on 5 matching bases. Germline V gives CDR1 SEHNR, CDR2 FQNEAQ (reference sequence). V lost 5 bases to trimming and J lost 0 bases, with 19 bases between them. CDR3 length: 17 amino acids.

The V call is TRBV19, the J call TRBJ2-3; possibly TRBD2 for D (5 bases). Trimming removed 1 base at V and 2 bases at J, with 13 bases between. This CDR3 is 16 amino acids long. CDR1 and CDR2 (germline): LNHDA, SQIVND (reference sequence). In DNA, the CDR3 is TGTGCCAGTAGTATAGTCCTTGGGAGCTTCACAGATACGCAGTATTTT. Translated: CASSIVLGSFTDTQYF.

The chain couples TRBV4-2 to TRBJ2-3, with TRBD2 matching over 7 bases. In germline, CDR1 is LGHNA, CDR2 YNFKEQ. V lost 0 bases to trimming and J lost 5 bases; unmatched junction nucleotides: 5. The CDR3 spans 15 residues. In nucleotides, the CDR3 is TGTGCCAGCAGCCAAGATTCGGGGGGAGGAGATACGCAGTATTTT. Protein product: CASSQDSGGGDTQYF.

There are a few counts of this clone. V usage is TRBV5-1 and J usage is TRBJ2-5, with TRBD2 as a possible D gene (5 bases). The germline V gene has CDR1 SGHRS and CDR2 YFSETQ. With 1 base removed from V and 9 bases from J, the gap between germline ends came to 13 bases. CDR3 length: 13 amino acids. This CDR3 reads CASSLTGLSAQYF. Written as DNA, the CDR3 is TGCGCCAGCAGCTTGACGGGGTTGTCAGCCCAGTACTTC.